The rows below give T cell receptor beta chains drawn from one sample of a study of cytomegalovirus exposure and HLA in healthy donors. Method: immunoSEQ multiplex PCR; TCRdb's copy keeps in-frame clones and lacks some. The table records around 140,000 clones, 85% to 90% of them present only once. Sequenced input: PBMCs. The receptors shown here come from a man between 18 and 35 years old in good health and CMV-seropositive. Each CDR3 is given with its conserved first and last residue. A D gene is named only where the DNA matches it firmly. Only some rows state a clone size, as once, few, many or a class for expanded clones.

abundance | d_gene | j_gene | len | v_gene | CDR3nt | CDR3aa
- | TRBD2 | TRBJ2-7 | 20 | TRBV29-1 | TGCAGCGTCCGAAGCTGGATTTGGACTAGCGGGGGGTCATATGTTTACGAGCAGTACTTC | CSVRSWIWTSGGSYVYEQYF
- | - | TRBJ2-2 | 15 | TRBV5-1 | TGCGCCAGCAGCTTCAGTACAGACAACACCGGGGAGCTGTTTTTT | CASSFSTDNTGELFF
- | - | TRBJ2-1 | 15 | TRBV7-8 | TGTGCCAGCAGCTTGTTTAGCGACGCCTACAATGAGCAGTTCTTC | CASSLFSDAYNEQFF
- | - | TRBJ1-2 | 12 | TRBV6-6 | TGTGCCAGCACCTACGGGGTCTATGGCTACACCTTC | CASTYGVYGYTF
- | - | TRBJ2-3 | 17 | TRBV5-4 | TGTGCCAGCAGCTTGGCAGGGCCGTTTCGAATCACAGATACGCAGTATTTT | CASSLAGPFRITDTQYF
once | - | TRBJ1-5 | 17 | TRBV7-3 | TGTGCCAGCAGCTTAGGAGGGTACATAGATAGCAATCAGCCCCAGCATTTT | CASSLGGYIDSNQPQHF
- | - | TRBJ1-1 | 12 | TRBV7-9 | TGTGCCAGCAGATCGCAGGGGTCTGAAGCTTTCTTT | CASRSQGSEAFF
- | TRBD1 | TRBJ2-2 | 17 | TRBV5-1 | TGCGCCAGCAGCCCAGGGGTGACAGGGGTGAACACCGGGGAGCTGTTTTTT | CASSPGVTGVNTGELFF
- | - | TRBJ2-7 | 14 | TRBV30 | TGTGCCTGGAGTGTTCGGGGGGCCTCCTACGAGCAGTACTTC | CAWSVRGASYEQYF
- | TRBD1 | TRBJ1-2 | 15 | TRBV7-8 | TGTGCCAGCAGCACTCGGGACAGGACCAACTATGGCTACACCTTC | CASSTRDRTNYGYTF
- | TRBD1 | TRBJ2-5 | 16 | TRBV5-4 | TGTGCCAGCAGCGGCAGAGGGGGCGCGTTTAGGGAGACCCAGTACTTC | CASSGRGGAFRETQYF
once | - | TRBJ1-5 | 16 | TRBV6-6 | TGTGCCAGCAGTTACCTCGAGCAGGGAAGCAATCAGCCCCAGCATTTT | CASSYLEQGSNQPQHF
- | TRBD1 | TRBJ1-2 | 15 | TRBV29-1 | TGCAGCGTTTCCCGGACAGGGCAGGGGGGGCTTGGCTACACCTTC | CSVSRTGQGGLGYTF
- | TRBD1 | TRBJ1-1 | 14 | TRBV6-5 | TGTGCCAGCAGTTTCAGGGGGATAAACACTGAAGCTTTCTTT | CASSFRGINTEAFF
- | TRBD1 | TRBJ2-3 | 14 | TRBV5-6 | TGTGCCAGCAGCTCTGTGAGGGGGCGCGATACGCAGTATTTT | CASSSVRGRDTQYF
- | TRBD2 | TRBJ2-7 | 15 | TRBV7-9 | TGTGCCAGCAGCCATAAGACTAGCGGGAGTTCCGAGCAGTACTTC | CASSHKTSGSSEQYF
- | TRBD2 | TRBJ2-1 | 14 | TRBV6-5 | TGTGCCAGCAGCCGGACTAGCGGGGGGAATGAGCAGTTCTTC | CASSRTSGGNEQFF
- | - | TRBJ2-1 | 14 | TRBV25-1 | TGTGCCAGCAGTGAAGCCATTTACGGTAATGAGCAGTTCTTC | CASSEAIYGNEQFF
- | - | TRBJ1-5 | 15 | TRBV7-9 | TGTGCCAGTACCCGGGACTCGCCGGGCAATCAGCCCCAGCATTTT | CASTRDSPGNQPQHF
once | - | TRBJ1-1 | 13 | TRBV6-5 | TGTGCCAGCAGTGTAACAGGGAACACTGAAGCTTTCTTT | CASSVTGNTEAFF
- | - | TRBJ2-1 | 16 | TRBV6-6 | TGTGCCAGCAGTTACCCGAAGGCAGGGCTCGACAATGAGCAGTTCTTC | CASSYPKAGLDNEQFF
- | - | TRBJ2-3 | 16 | TRBV18 | TGTGCCAGCTCACCAGATCAGGCCTCGAGGGCAGATACGCAGTATTTT | CASSPDQASRADTQYF
- | - | TRBJ1-2 | 13 | TRBV19 | TGTGCCAGTAGTATCGGACAGATGCAGGGCTACACCTTC | CASSIGQMQGYTF
- | - | TRBJ1-1 | 14 | TRBV5-4 | TGTGCCAGCAGCTTACACTGGGCCAACACTGAAGCTTTCTTT | CASSLHWANTEAFF
- | - | TRBJ2-7 | 15 | TRBV5-1 | TGCGCCAGCAGCTTGGGGGCGGGATCGTCCTACGAGCAGTACTTC | CASSLGAGSSYEQYF
- | TRBD1 | TRBJ1-5 | 15 | TRBV6-1 | TGTGCCAGCAGCTGGGGACAGGGTAACGCTCAGCCCCAGCATTTT | CASSWGQGNAQPQHF
few | TRBD1 | TRBJ1-3 | 14 | TRBV7-9 | TGTGCCACTCCTCCGGGACAGGGGATAAACACCATATATTTT | CATPPGQGINTIYF
- | TRBD1 | TRBJ1-6 | 13 | TRBV2 | TGTGCCAGCAAGGACAGGGGAGGTTCACCCCTCCACTTT | CASKDRGGSPLHF
- | TRBD1 | TRBJ1-1 | 14 | TRBV25-1 | TGTGCCAGCAGTGAATACGCAGGGGGCACTGAAGCTTTCTTT | CASSEYAGGTEAFF
few | TRBD1 | TRBJ2-3 | 14 | TRBV30 | TGTGCCTCCGTAAGGGGGCTAAGCACAGATACGCAGTATTTT | CASVRGLSTDTQYF
once | - | TRBJ2-7 | 13 | TRBV19 | TGTGCCAGTAGTATCGTACTCGGCTACGAGCAGTACTTC | CASSIVLGYEQYF
- | TRBD2 | TRBJ2-3 | 16 | TRBV9 | TGTGCCAGCAGCGTAGTAGCGGGGGGGCCTGTGGGCACGCAGTATTTT | CASSVVAGGPVGTQYF
- | TRBD2 | TRBJ2-1 | 16 | TRBV4-1 | TGCGCCAGCAGCCAAGGGGTAGCTAGCGGGAGGGATGAGCAGTTCTTC | CASSQGVASGRDEQFF
- | TRBD1 | TRBJ2-3 | 14 | TRBV29-1 | TGCAGCGTTGATAAGGACAGGTTAACAGATACGCAGTATTTT | CSVDKDRLTDTQYF
- | - | TRBJ1-2 | 13 | TRBV11-3 | TGTGCCAGCAGCTTAGTAGGGGGAAGAGGCTACACCTTC | CASSLVGGRGYTF
- | - | TRBJ2-7 | 14 | TRBV19 | TGTGCCAGTAGCCAGGGGTATCACTCCTACGAGCAGTACTTC | CASSQGYHSYEQYF
- | - | TRBJ1-6 | 13 | TRBV29-1 | TGCAGCGTTGGAGGCGGTGATAATTCACCCCTCCACTTT | CSVGGGDNSPLHF
- | - | TRBJ1-1 | 14 | TRBV10-2 | TGCGCCAGCGGGGGGACCCACATGAACACTGAAGCTTTCTTT | CASGGTHMNTEAFF
few | - | TRBJ2-3 | 14 | TRBV11-3 | TGTGCCAGCAGCTCGGAGGTTAGACCAGATACGCAGTATTTT | CASSSEVRPDTQYF
- | TRBD1 | TRBJ2-7 | 14 | TRBV5-1 | TGCGCCAGCAGCGCTGGGACAGGGGGCTACGAGCAGTACTTC | CASSAGTGGYEQYF
- | - | TRBJ1-1 | 15 | TRBV7-9 | TGTGCCAGCACCGGGAGGGCCTACGGGGACACTGAAGCTTTCTTT | CASTGRAYGDTEAFF
few | - | TRBJ1-2 | 12 | TRBV10-3 | TGTGCCATCAGGGACACCAACTATGGCTACACCTTC | CAIRDTNYGYTF
few | - | TRBJ1-6 | 12 | TRBV6-1 | TGTGCCAGCAGTGATACGGGTTCACCCCTCCACTTT | CASSDTGSPLHF
- | - | TRBJ2-7 | 13 | TRBV2 | TGTGCCAGCAGTTGGACAGAAACATACGAGCAGTACTTC | CASSWTETYEQYF
- | - | TRBJ2-5 | 14 | TRBV29-1 | TGCAGCGTTGTACATCTGGTCTCTCAAGAGACCCAGTACTTC | CSVVHLVSQETQYF
- | TRBD2 | TRBJ2-7 | 13 | TRBV10-2 | TGCGCCACCTCTGTAGCGGGTCCCTACGAGCAGTACTTC | CATSVAGPYEQYF
- | TRBD2 | TRBJ2-3 | 16 | TRBV5-6 | TGTGCCAGCAGCTTGATCGCGGGAGGCGCGGTAGATACGCAGTATTTT | CASSLIAGGAVDTQYF
- | - | TRBJ1-1 | 14 | TRBV25-1 | TGTGCCAGCAGCTCTACGGGGTTGAGCACTGAAGCTTTCTTT | CASSSTGLSTEAFF
once | TRBD2 | TRBJ2-7 | 13 | TRBV19 | TGTGCCAGTAGTCTTGGACTAGCGAGCGAGCAGTACTTC | CASSLGLASEQYF